These 18 T cell receptor beta chains were all obtained from the same sample, sequenced in a study of blood T cell repertoires in COVID-19. Assay: immunoSEQ multiplex PCR; the TCRdb copy retains only in-frame clones and omits some. In the table there are 200,000 to 250,000 clones, 85% to 90% of which are singletons. Sequencing was carried out using peripheral blood. All receptors derive from a man between 60 and 75 years old with acute or convalescent COVID-19.

This chain joins TRBV6-4 and TRBJ1-1, with TRBD1 matching over 9 bases. The ends lost 4 bases at V and 11 bases at J; junction bases unmatched: 8. The germline V gene has CDR1 MRHNA and CDR2 SNTAGT. The CDR3 totals 13 residues. The chain's CDR3 is CASSGVQGAVAFF. CDR3 sequence (DNA): TGTGCCAGCAGTGGGGTACAGGGGGCCGTGGCTTTCTTT.

V usage is TRBV19 and J usage is TRBJ2-7; 7 bases agree with TRBD1. The CDR3 has 15 residues. The V segment lost 8 bases and the J segment 4 bases; nucleotides outside the gene matches: 14. Germline V gene sequence: CDR1 LNHDA, CDR2 SQIVND (reference sequence). Here the CDR3 reads CASGDRAGPSYEQYF. The DNA for the CDR3 is TGTGCCAGTGGAGACAGGGCTGGCCCTAGTTACGAGCAGTACTTC.

The rearrangement joins TRBV5-1 to TRBJ2-2; 8 nucleotides agree with TRBD1. The germline gives CDR1 SGHRS, CDR2 YFSETQ. Trimming cost V 4 bases and J 1 base; bases outside gene matches: 3. The CDR3 has 15 amino acids. The CDR3 sequence is CASSLGQVNTGELFF. In DNA, the CDR3 is TGCGCCAGCAGCCTGGGACAGGTGAACACCGGGGAGCTGTTTTTT.

This chain uses TRBV28 with TRBJ2-7; a weak D match, TRBD2 (5 bases). The V gene lost 5 bases and the J gene lost 2 bases, with 13 bases spanning the gap. This CDR3 spans 14 amino acids. From germline, CDR1 is MDHEN and CDR2 SYDVKM. CDR3 in DNA: TGTGCCAGCAGTGAAACCGGGATACCCTACGAGCAGTACTTC. It encodes CASSETGIPYEQYF.

The V and J genes are TRBV7-2 and TRBJ2-7, with 7 bases fitting TRBD1. From germline, CDR1 is SGHTA and CDR2 FQGNSA. The CDR3 is made up of 13 amino acids. The ends lost 5 bases at V and 3 bases at J; junction bases unmatched: 4. CDR3 sequence reads: CASSHRGNYEQYF. The CDR3 DNA sequence: TGTGCCAGCAGCCACAGGGGAAACTACGAGCAGTACTTC.

This rearrangement joins TRBV20-1 to TRBJ1-5; 10 bases are shared with TRBD1. CDR1 and CDR2 (germline): DFQATT, SNEGSKA (reference sequence). Unmatched junction bases numbered 11, after V lost 3 bases and J lost 6 bases. The CDR3 is 16 residues long. The CDR3 coding sequence is TGCAGTGCTAGTCCGGCGGGACAGGGGACCTTTCAGCCCCAGCATTTT. Translation: CSASPAGQGTFQPQHF.

The genes are TRBV6-5 and TRBJ2-2; weak D call: TRBD1 (5 bases). Germline values: CDR1 MNHEY, CDR2 SVGAGI. V was clipped by 4 bases and J by 7 bases, with 13 bases between them. The CDR3 contains 14 residues. CDR3 region: CASSSRGHGGELFF. In DNA, the CDR3 is TGTGCCAGCAGTTCCCGCGGACACGGCGGGGAGCTGTTTTTT.

V is TRBV7-9 and J is TRBJ2-7, with D maybe TRBD2 (5 bases). With 5 bases removed from V and 7 bases from J, the gap between germline ends came to 9 bases. Germline V lookup: CDR1 SEHNR, CDR2 FQNEAQ (reference sequence). The CDR3 extends over 11 amino acids. In DNA form, the CDR3 reads TGTGCCAGCAGCAACAGAGGGGAGCAGTACTTC. Protein product: CASSNRGEQYF. Together with reference TRBV7-9 and TRBJ2-7, the CDR3 gives the full variable domain: DTGVSQNPRHKITKRGQNVTFRCDPISEHNRLYWYRQTLGQGPEFLTYFQNEAQLEKSRLLSDRFSAERPKGSFSTLEIQRTEQGDSAMYLCASSNRGEQYFGPGTRLTVT.

J is TRBJ2-1 and V is TRBV6-5; D uncertain. Germline values: CDR1 MNHEY, CDR2 SVGAGI. Trimming left V 8 bases short and J 4 bases short, with 18 bases between. The CDR3 loop spans 15 amino acids. DNA for the CDR3: TGTGCCAGCTTATTGAGCCAGGCCTCTTACAATGAGCAGTTCTTC. Residues: CASLLSQASYNEQFF.

The V gene is TRBV7-9, the J gene TRBJ2-1, with TRBD1 identical over 7 bases. The CDR3 contains 17 residues. Losses at the gene ends were 1 base for V and 5 bases for J; bases not matched to a gene: 11. Germline V CDR1 and CDR2: SEHNR, FQNEAQ (reference sequence). The CDR3 DNA is TGTGCCAGCAGCTTAGTGAGGGGCAGGGGGTCAAACAATGAGCAGTTCTTC. Protein product: CASSLVRGRGSNNEQFF.

This chain uses TRBV3-1 (or the pseudogene TRBV3-2) with TRBJ2-2, with 9 nucleotides matching TRBD1. The V segment lost 1 base and the J segment 6 bases; nucleotides outside the gene matches: 3. Germline assignment: CDR1 LGHDT and CDR2 YNNKEL (reference sequence). The CDR3 covers 15 residues. CDR3 bases: TGTGCCAGCAGCCAAGTTAACAGGGGGCCCGGGGAGCTGTTTTTT. Its translation is CASSQVNRGPGELFF.

The chain links TRBV10-3 to TRBJ1-2, with 10 positions matching TRBD1. Trimming took 7 bases from V and 4 from J; bases not matched to a gene: 3. This CDR3 spans 13 amino acids. Germline V CDR1 and CDR2: ENHRY, SYGVKD. CDR3 bases: TGTGCCATCACCGGGACAGGGGCCTATGGCTACACCTTC. Its translation: CAITGTGAYGYTF.

J is TRBJ2-5 and V is TRBV5-6; a possible D gene is TRBD2 (5 bases). CDR1 SGHDT and CDR2 YYEEEE come from the germline V gene. The CDR3 loop spans 15 amino acids. Between the trimmed V and J ends, which lost 1 base and 5 bases, there was a span of 15 bases. In nucleotides, the CDR3 is TGTGCCAGCAGCTTGTTCGGACCGTCGGGGGAGACCCAGTACTTC. This sequence encodes CASSLFGPSGETQYF.

The chain couples TRBV2 to TRBJ1-1; 8 nucleotides align to TRBD1. This CDR3 contains 13 residues. Germline CDR1 SNHLY, CDR2 FYNNEI. With V trimmed by 7 bases and J by 3 bases, 4 bases remained unmatched. The CDR3 bases are TGTGCCAGCACTCGACAGGGGTACACTGAAGCTTTCTTT. Its protein product is CASTRQGYTEAFF.

This chain uses TRBV6-1 with TRBJ1-1; D unresolved. Germline V gives CDR1 MNHNS, CDR2 SASEGT. Deletions cut 1 base from V and 2 bases from J, with 11 bases between. This CDR3 is built from 15 residues. The CDR3 nucleotides are TGTGCCAGCAGTGAAGGTTCGCGCGGTAACACTGAAGCTTTCTTT. This encodes CASSEGSRGNTEAFF.

This rearrangement joins TRBV5-1 to TRBJ1-2; D ambiguous. Germline V CDR1 and CDR2: SGHRS, YFSETQ. V was shortened by 1 base and J by 2 bases, with 3 bases between the two germline ends. The length of the CDR3 is 12 residues. In DNA form, the CDR3 reads TGCGCCAGCAGCTTGAGCAACTATGGCTACACCTTC. Its translation is CASSLSNYGYTF.

The genes are TRBV10-3 and TRBJ2-7; 9 bases align to TRBD2. Trimming removed 5 bases from V and 5 bases from J; junction bases left unmatched: 7. The CDR3 extends over 14 amino acids. Germline CDR1 reads ENHRY; CDR2 reads SYGVKD. CDR3 protein: CAISLSGGMDEQYF. Here the CDR3 DNA reads TGTGCCATCAGTCTTAGCGGGGGAATGGACGAGCAGTACTTC.

This clone was seen more than once but under ten times. The chain joins TRBV6-2 or TRBV6-3 to TRBJ2-2, with D perhaps matching TRBD2 (7 bases). The CDR3 has 14 amino acids. Trimming took off 5 bases at V and 3 bases at J, with 10 bases between the two ends. Germline CDR1 is MNHEY and CDR2 is SVGEGT. The CDR3 DNA reads as TGTGCCAGCAGTCCCGGGGGGCACACCGGGGAGCTGTTTTTT. Translated, it gives CASSPGGHTGELFF.